Listed here are 9 T cell receptor beta chains from one sample, sequenced in a study of cytomegalovirus exposure and HLA in healthy donors. 60 Vbeta and 13 Jbeta primers were used in PCR. Sequencing was performed with immunoSEQ multiplex PCR; in TCRdb, only in-frame clones are kept and a portion is missing. There are roughly 130,000 clones in the sample; 65% to 80% occur only once, and 1% to 1.5% lies in the top ten. Sequenced material: PBMCs. The receptors were sampled from a male donor in good health and CMV-seropositive.

This clone turned up a few times. This rearrangement joins TRBV4-3 to TRBJ1-4; the match to TRBD1 covers 9 bases. The CDR3 covers 19 residues. Trimming removed 2 bases from V and 8 bases from J; junction bases left unmatched: 18. Germline values: CDR1 LGHNA, CDR2 YSLEER. CDR3 protein: CASSQIGDREGRQGEKLFF. CDR3 nucleotides: TGCGCCAGCAGCCAAATCGGGGACAGGGAAGGGAGACAAGGCGAAAAACTGTTTTTT.

This clone was recorded once. The chain has TRBV21-1 and TRBJ2-5; the table's D call, TRBD2, has no DNA check behind it. TRBV21-1 is given as a pseudogene. The CDR3 totals 15 residues. This chain's CDR3 is CASSKSGGYQETQYF. The CDR3, as DNA: TGTGCCAGCAGCAAAAGCGGAGGGTATCAAGAGACCCAGTACTTC.

This clone was seen a single time. V gene TRBV16 combines with J gene TRBJ2-5; 9 nucleotides line up with TRBD1. The CDR3 extends over 15 amino acids. Germline lookup yields CDR1 KGHSY and CDR2 FQNENV. The junction had 6 bases not matched to a gene; V was cut back by 5 bases and J by 2 bases. The CDR3 sequence is CASSWTGAEQETQYF. The CDR3 nucleotides read TGTGCCAGCAGCTGGACAGGGGCAGAACAAGAGACCCAGTACTTC. Using reference TRBV16 and TRBJ2-5 for the parts outside the CDR3, the full variable domain is GEEVAQTPKHLVRGEGQKAKLYCAPIKGHSYVFWYQQVLKNEFKFLISFQNENVFDETGMPKERFSAKCLPNSPCSLEIQATKLEDSAVYFCASSWTGAEQETQYFGPGTRLLVL.

The CDR3 region is CASSQDGGRETQYF. The CDR3 DNA reads TGCGCCAGCAGCCAAGACGGGGGGCGAGAGACCCAGTACTTC. This chain joins TRBV4-3 and TRBJ2-5, with a tentative D call TRBD2 (7 bases). V shed 0 bases and J shed 4 bases, with 9 bases lying between them. The CDR3 has 14 residues. CDR1 is LGHNA and CDR2 is YSLEER in the germline V gene.

J is TRBJ1-4 and V is TRBV7-6, with a possible D match to TRBD1 (5 bases). The CDR3 extends over 15 amino acids. V lost 1 base and J lost 8, with 14 bases in between. Germline values: CDR1 SGHVS, CDR2 FNYEAQ. The CDR3 here is CASSLGLPGHEKLFF. The CDR3 coding sequence is TGTGCCAGCAGCTTAGGATTACCAGGGCACGAAAAACTGTTTTTT.

V usage is TRBV7-9 and J usage is TRBJ2-3, with TRBD1 as a possible D gene (5 bases). Trimming stripped 6 bases from V and 6 bases from J, with 16 bases between. Per germline, CDR1 SEHNR and CDR2 FQNEAQ (reference sequence). The CDR3 totals 14 residues. As DNA, the CDR3 is TGTGCCAGCAGTCCGCTAGGGGCGGAGGATACGCAGTATTTT. Amino acid sequence: CASSPLGAEDTQYF.

This chain joins TRBV29-1 and TRBJ2-7; 8 bases map to TRBD2. V shed 1 base, J shed 3 bases, and the junction held 14 bases outside the gene matches. This CDR3 region has 17 residues. Germline V CDR1 and CDR2: SQVTM, ANQGSEA. The CDR3 DNA reads TGCAGCGTTGAAGCGGAAGCGGGAGTCCCTCGGAGCTACGAGCAGTACTTC. Translating gives CSVEAEAGVPRSYEQYF.

The CDR3 coding sequence is TGTGCCAGCAGTGAAGCTATTCAGGGGCCAGATACGCAGTATTTT. Protein product: CASSEAIQGPDTQYF. V gene TRBV6-1 combines with J gene TRBJ2-3; a possible D gene is TRBD1 (6 bases). This CDR3 is 15 amino acids long. The germline V gene has CDR1 MNHNS and CDR2 SASEGT. Trimming removed 0 bases at V and 4 bases at J, with 11 bases between.

This chain links TRBV15 with TRBJ2-7; maybe TRBD2 (5 bases). Germline V lookup: CDR1 LNHNV, CDR2 YYDKDF (reference sequence). The CDR3 totals 13 residues. Trimming removed 3 bases from V and 3 bases from J, with 9 bases in between. In DNA form, the CDR3 reads TGTGCCACCAGCAGGCGGACTTACTACGAGCAGTACTTC. As protein: CATSRRTYYEQYF.